Sequencing of this T cell receptor (beta chain) was carried out in a study of T cells in localized non-small cell lung cancer. The CDR3 consists of 14 residues. V lost 8 bases and J lost 4; bases outside the gene matches: 6. Germline CDR1 SGHNT, CDR2 YENEEA. The assay was immunoSEQ multiplex PCR, and TCRdb's table has in-frame clones only and misses some. Of around 29,000 clones in the sample, roughly 91% were seen once. As concerns this clone: The antigen is not known.

Broader study findings: Among the top 100 tumor clones, a median 57 appeared in adjacent lung. Longer overall survival was linked to higher blood T cell density.

The receptor comes from a woman aged 35 to 75 with stage I lung adenocarcinoma. This rearrangement joins TRBV11-3 to TRBJ2-2; 8 nucleotides match TRBD1. The sample consisted of peripheral blood, taken before any cancer treatment. The CDR3 loop reads CASRTGGSTGELFF. As DNA, the CDR3 is TGTGCCAGCCGCACAGGGGGAAGCACCGGGGAGCTGTTTTTT.